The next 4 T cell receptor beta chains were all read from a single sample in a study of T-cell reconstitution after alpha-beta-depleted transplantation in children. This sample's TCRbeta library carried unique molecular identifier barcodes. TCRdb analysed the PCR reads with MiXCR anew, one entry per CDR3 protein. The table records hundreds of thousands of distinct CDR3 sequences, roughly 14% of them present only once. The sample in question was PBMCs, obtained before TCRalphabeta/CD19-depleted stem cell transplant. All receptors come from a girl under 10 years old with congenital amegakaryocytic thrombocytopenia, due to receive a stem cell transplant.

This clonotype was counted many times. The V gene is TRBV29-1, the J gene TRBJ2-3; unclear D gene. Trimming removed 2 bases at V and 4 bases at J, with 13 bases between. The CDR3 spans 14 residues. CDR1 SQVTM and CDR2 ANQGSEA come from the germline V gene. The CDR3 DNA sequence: TGCAGCGTTGAAAGCCAGGATCTCCCAGATACGCAGTATTTT. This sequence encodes CSVESQDLPDTQYF.

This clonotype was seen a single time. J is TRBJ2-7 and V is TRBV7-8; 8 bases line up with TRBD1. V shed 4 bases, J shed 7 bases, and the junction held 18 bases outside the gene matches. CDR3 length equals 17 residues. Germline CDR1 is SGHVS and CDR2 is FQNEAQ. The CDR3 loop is CASSSFDRDRTGSEQYF. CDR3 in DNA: TGTGCCAGCAGCTCCTTTGATCGGGACAGGACCGGATCAGAGCAGTACTTC.

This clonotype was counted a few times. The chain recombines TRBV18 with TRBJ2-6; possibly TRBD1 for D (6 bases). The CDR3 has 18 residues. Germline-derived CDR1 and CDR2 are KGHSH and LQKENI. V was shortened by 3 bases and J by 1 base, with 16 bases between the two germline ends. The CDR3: CASSPLGQLFSGANVLTF. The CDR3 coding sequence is TGTGCCAGCTCACCTCTCGGACAGCTCTTTTCTGGGGCCAACGTCCTGACTTTC.

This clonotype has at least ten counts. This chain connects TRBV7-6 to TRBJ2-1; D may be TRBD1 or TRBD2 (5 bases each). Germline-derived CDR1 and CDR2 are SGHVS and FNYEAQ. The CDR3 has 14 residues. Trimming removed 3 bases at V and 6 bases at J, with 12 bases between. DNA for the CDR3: TGTGCCAGCAGCTTGGGACCAGCCCCCAATGAGCAGTTCTTC. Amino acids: CASSLGPAPNEQFF.